These T cell receptor beta chains were read from a single sample in a study of CD8+CD57+ T cells in acquired aplastic anemia. TCRdb recomputed calls from the reads with MiXCR, one row per CDR3 protein. The sample records over 150,000 distinct CDR3 sequences, roughly three fifths being singletons. The sample was sorted CD4+, CD8+, or CD8+CD57+ T cells (not recorded which) from PBMCs. These receptors were obtained from a human donor with aplastic anemia. Each CDR3 is given with its conserved first and last residue. D genes are given only for firm matches. Clone size is not always given. Where it is, it says once, few, many or a class for expanded clones.

TRBV7-2,TRBD2,once,TRBJ2-1,TGTGCCAGCAGCACCGAAACTAGCGGGAGGCCGTTCTTC,CASSTETSGRPFF
TRBV7-3,TRBD2,once,TRBJ2-5,TGCGCCAGCAGCCCGCGGGGGGGGGCGCAAGAGACCCAGTACTTC,CASSPRGGAQETQYF
TRBV7-9,-,-,TRBJ1-5,TGTGCCAGCAGCCTTCACAGGGACAATCAGCCCCAGCATTTT,CASSLHRDNQPQHF
TRBV29-1,TRBD1,-,TRBJ1-2,TGCAGCGTGCCGGGACAGCGGGCCTATGGCTACACCTTC,CSVPGQRAYGYTF
TRBV4-1,TRBD1,-,TRBJ1-6,TGCGCCAGCAGCCACTCCGGGACAGGGAATTCACCCCTCCACTTT,CASSHSGTGNSPLHF
TRBV7-9,-,-,TRBJ1-1,TGTGCCAGCAGCACAGGAGGGGTCGGCACTGAAGCTTTCTTT,CASSTGGVGTEAFF
TRBV10-2,TRBD1,-,TRBJ1-2,TGCGCCAGCGGGGGCAGGGGGCTGGATGGCTACACCTTC,CASGGRGLDGYTF
TRBV7-2,-,once,TRBJ2-3,TGTGCCAGCAAGACCGGGGACACCACAGATACGCAGTATTTT,CASKTGDTTDTQYF
TRBV12-3/TRBV12-4,-,many,TRBJ2-5,TGTGCCAGCAGCCTACTACCGGGACTCCAAGAGACCCAGTACTTC,CASSLLPGLQETQYF
TRBV24-1,-,-,TRBJ1-1,TGTGCCACCAGTGACGGGGCGCTCGGCACTGAAGCTTTCTTT,CATSDGALGTEAFF
TRBV2,TRBD2,-,TRBJ2-3,TGTGCCAGCAGTGACGGAGCGGGATGGGCAGATACGCAGTATTTT,CASSDGAGWADTQYF
TRBV2,-,-,TRBJ1-1,TGTGCCAGCAGTAAGACTGGCATTGGTACTGAAGCTTTCTTT,CASSKTGIGTEAFF
TRBV20-1,-,-,TRBJ2-7,TGCAGTGCTAGAGGTTGGGGTGCCCACGAGCAGTACTTC,CSARGWGAHEQYF
TRBV19,TRBD2,few,TRBJ2-1,TGTGCCAGTAGTACGAGACTAGCGGGGGGGACTGAGCAGTTCTTC,CASSTRLAGGTEQFF